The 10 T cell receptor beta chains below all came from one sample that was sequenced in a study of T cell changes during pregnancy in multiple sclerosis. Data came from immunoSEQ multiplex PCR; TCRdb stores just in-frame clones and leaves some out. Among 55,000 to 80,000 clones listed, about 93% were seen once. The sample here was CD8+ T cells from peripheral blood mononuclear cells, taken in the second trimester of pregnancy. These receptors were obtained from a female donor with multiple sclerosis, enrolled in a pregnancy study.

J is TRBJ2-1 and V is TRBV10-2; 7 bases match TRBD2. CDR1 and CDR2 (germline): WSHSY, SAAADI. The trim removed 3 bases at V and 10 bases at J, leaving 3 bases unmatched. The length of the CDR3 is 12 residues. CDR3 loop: CASSDGAGEQFF. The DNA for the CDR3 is TGCGCCAGCAGTGACGGAGCGGGAGAGCAGTTCTTC.

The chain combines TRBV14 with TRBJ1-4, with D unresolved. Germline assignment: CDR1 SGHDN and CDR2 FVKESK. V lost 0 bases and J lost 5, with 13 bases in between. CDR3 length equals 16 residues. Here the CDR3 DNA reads TGTGCCAGCAGCCAAGATGGGCACCAACGCAATGAAAAACTGTTTTTT. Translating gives CASSQDGHQRNEKLFF.

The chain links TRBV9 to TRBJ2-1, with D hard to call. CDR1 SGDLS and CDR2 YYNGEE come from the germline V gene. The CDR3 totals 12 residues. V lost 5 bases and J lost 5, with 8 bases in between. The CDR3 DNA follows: TGTGCCAGCAGTCAGGTGAACAATGAGCAGTTCTTC. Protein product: CASSQVNNEQFF.

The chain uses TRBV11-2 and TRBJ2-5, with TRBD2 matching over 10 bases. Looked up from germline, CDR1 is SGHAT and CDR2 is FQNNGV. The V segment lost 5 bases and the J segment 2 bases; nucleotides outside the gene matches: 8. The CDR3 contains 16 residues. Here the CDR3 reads CASSISSGGLQETQYF. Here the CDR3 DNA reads TGTGCCAGCAGCATCTCTAGCGGGGGTCTTCAAGAGACCCAGTACTTC.

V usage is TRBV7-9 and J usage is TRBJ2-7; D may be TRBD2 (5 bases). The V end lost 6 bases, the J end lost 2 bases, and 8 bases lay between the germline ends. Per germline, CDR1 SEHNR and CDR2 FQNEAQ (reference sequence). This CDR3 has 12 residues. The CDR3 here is CASRTGAYEQYF. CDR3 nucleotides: TGTGCCAGCAGAACCGGGGCCTACGAGCAGTACTTC.

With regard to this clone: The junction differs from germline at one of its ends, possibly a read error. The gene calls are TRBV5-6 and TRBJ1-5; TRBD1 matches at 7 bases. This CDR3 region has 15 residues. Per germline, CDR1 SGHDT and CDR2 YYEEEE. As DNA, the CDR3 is TGTGCCAGCAACTTGGGGCAGGGGGAGATTCAGCCCCAGCATTTT. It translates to CASNLGQGEIQPQHF.

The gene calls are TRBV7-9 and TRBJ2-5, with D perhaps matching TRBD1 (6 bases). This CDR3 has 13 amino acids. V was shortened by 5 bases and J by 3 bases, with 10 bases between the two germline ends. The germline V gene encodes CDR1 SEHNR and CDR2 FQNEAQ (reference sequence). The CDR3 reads CASSQGQKETQYF. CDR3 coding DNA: TGTGCCAGCAGCCAAGGACAGAAAGAGACCCAGTACTTC. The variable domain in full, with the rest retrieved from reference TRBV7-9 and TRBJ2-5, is DTGVSQNPRHKITKRGQNVTFRCDPISEHNRLYWYRQTLGQGPEFLTYFQNEAQLEKSRLLSDRFSAERPKGSFSTLEIQRTEQGDSAMYLCASSQGQKETQYFGPGTRLLVL.

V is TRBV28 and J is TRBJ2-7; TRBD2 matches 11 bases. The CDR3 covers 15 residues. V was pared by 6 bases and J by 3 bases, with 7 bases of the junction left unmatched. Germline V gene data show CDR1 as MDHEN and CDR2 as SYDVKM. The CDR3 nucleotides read TGTGCCAGCAGCCCCCAGGGACTAGCGGACTACGAGCAGTACTTC. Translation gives CASSPQGLADYEQYF.

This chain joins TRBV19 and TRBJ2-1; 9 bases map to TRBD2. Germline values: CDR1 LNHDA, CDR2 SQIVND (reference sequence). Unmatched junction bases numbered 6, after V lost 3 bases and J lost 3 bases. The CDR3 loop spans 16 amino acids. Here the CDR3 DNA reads TGTGCCAGTAGTATTTTTGCGGGAGGGGGCTACAATGAGCAGTTCTTC. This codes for CASSIFAGGGYNEQFF.

The CDR3 spells CASSIRAAYNEQFF. The CDR3 bases are TGTGCCAGTAGTATTCGTGCGGCCTACAATGAGCAGTTCTTC. The chain links TRBV19 to TRBJ2-1; D gene unclear. There are 14 residues in the CDR3. V lost 3 bases and J lost 2, with 8 bases in between. Looked up from germline, CDR1 is LNHDA and CDR2 is SQIVND (reference sequence).